This TCR beta chain was captured in a study of T cells in Graves' hyperthyroidism and ophthalmopathy (dated by TCRdb to between 2019 and 2020). Regarding the research as a whole: Peripheral blood samples were taken at initial diagnosis, before any treatment was given. Whether ophthalmopathy could be predicted prospectively was tested in an independent validation cohort made up of 18 hyperthyroidism patients plus 17 patients who later progressed to ophthalmopathy. According to the paper, TCR Vbeta CDR3 sequencing was carried out on more than 120 peripheral blood samples, which came from 40 to 45 ophthalmopathy, fewer than 80 hyperthyroidism and around 17 progressor patients. The roughly 94 discovery patients were randomly split 7:3 into training and test sets. TCR V-J signatures able to tell the groups apart were searched for in a discovery cohort of some 97 patients, of whom 43 had Graves' ophthalmopathy and around 57 had stable Graves' hyperthyroidism. Once sampling was done, hyperthyroidism patients were given methimazole at a starting dose of 30 mg daily, whereas ophthalmopathy patients were given high-dose intravenous methylprednisolone. The study also compared thyroid tissue and blood T-cell repertoires from 6 or 7 Graves' hyperthyroidism patients.

Stable Graves' hyperthyroidism was defined as no progression to ophthalmopathy during 18 months of follow-up. Hyperthyroidism patients were newly diagnosed, with disease duration under 2 months, and aged 18 to 65 years. Any patient with an uncontrolled infection, another autoimmune disease, pregnancy or lactation was excluded. Diagnoses were established on the basis of clinical symptoms, serum thyroxine and TRAb, thyroid ultrasound, and orbital computed tomography. PBMCs were isolated from roughly 10 ml of fresh peripheral blood by Ficoll-Paque density gradient centrifugation. Trizol reagent was used to extract total RNA, and RNA quality was then checked on an Agilent 2100 Bioanalyzer. Broad study findings and their caveats: Ophthalmopathy was separated from stable hyperthyroidism by a 13 V-J signature model, with 85% to 90% sensitivity and about 84% specificity obtained in cross-validation and 80%/75% obtained in testing. During validation, the model predicted progression to ophthalmopathy a median of about 6.3 months ahead of onset, with almost 71% sensitivity and more than 72% specificity. Sample size was not statistically predetermined, and investigators were not blinded to group allocation. Most expanded thyroid clonotypes (frequency above 0.001) were also detected in blood, a finding suggesting that blood repertoires may reflect thyroid immune responses.

Amplification of TCR beta CDR3 regions was carried out from RNA transcripts. A first-round RT-PCR of the TCR CDR3 used the HTBI primer set with the Qiagen OneStep RT-PCR kit. A second multiplex PCR round built the libraries, followed by size selection and purification. Paired-end sequencing of the libraries was performed with 100 bp reads on an Illumina HiSeq2000. The original pipeline was this. Raw data were processed with SOAPnuke, discarding reads with adapters, uncalled bases, mean Phred below 15, or no exact constant-primer or identifier match. High-quality paired reads were merged with COPE v1.2.5, and unique nucleotide sequences were defined as clonotypes. Clonotypes were aligned to IMGT TRBV, TRBD and TRBJ reference segments using MiTCR v1.1. Only V-J combinations with frequency above 0.0001, covering 99% to 99.2% of repertoires, were analysed. A TCS score was defined as the ratio of F50 (clonal expansion) to E x V (chaos), with BLOSUM62-based TCRdist applied between CDR3 peptides within each V-J. Welch's t-statistics and random forest reduced fewer than 600 V-J features to 10 to 15, which were used in a naive Bayes classifier (R e1071). The public reads were quality trimmed at Q25 with fastp and then assembled into clones with MiXCR by TCRdb, keeping productive beta chains. All rows with the same CDR3 protein become a single entry with the most common DNA and genes. TCRdb's processing, not the authors', yielded these V and J calls. This sample lists about 590,000 distinct CDR3 sequences; more than 15% were detected once. The ten top clones hold around 6.6% of the sample.

This clonotype was observed a few times. The target of this receptor is not known. No base quality information exists; no much larger clone differs at one position. The germline V gene gives CDR1 as SGHRS and CDR2 as YFSETQ. V trim: 8 bases; J trim: 6 bases; unmatched bases: 14. Taken from cysteine to phenylalanine, the CDR3 has 17 residues. Here the CDR3 DNA is all that survives: 51 bases in frame from base 1. The chain joins TRBV5-1 to TRBJ2-2; TRBD2 lines up with 12 middle nucleotides. This clonotype originated in a woman aged 25-40 years with Graves' hyperthyroidism. The specimen sequenced was blood. CDR3 loop: CASHPIRLAGVSGELFF. The nucleotide sequence is TGCGCCAGTCATCCCATTAGACTAGCGGGAGTTTCCGGGGAGCTGTTTTTT.